The T cell receptor (beta chain) under discussion was sequenced for a study of control samples from healthy donors and cancer patients. This CDR3 contains 17 residues. Losses at the gene ends were 5 bases for V and 0 bases for J; bases not matched to a gene: 11. Per the germline V gene, CDR1 is SGHTA and CDR2 is FQGTGA. Using immunoSEQ multiplex PCR, the repertoire was profiled, and TCRdb retains in-frame clones only, with some absent. The table records fewer than 150,000 clones, around 90% of them present only once. The chain employs TRBV7-3 and TRBJ2-3, with TRBD2 matching 7 bases. The sequence came from a man between 18 and 29 years old in good health. Sequenced sample: blood. CDR3 region: CASSPRVGGGSTDTQYF. The CDR3, as DNA: TGTGCCAGCAGCCCCCGTGTGGGGGGGGGAAGCACAGATACGCAGTATTTT. The full variable domain, with the rest looked up from reference TRBV7-3 and TRBJ2-3, is GAGVSQTPSNKVTEKGKYVELRCDPISGHTALYWYRQSLGQGPEFLIYFQGTGAADDSGLPNDRFFAVRPEGSVSTLKIQRTERGDSAVYLCASSPRVGGGSTDTQYFGPGTRLTVL.